This entry lists 8 T cell receptor beta chains sequenced from one sample in a study of T cells in Graves' hyperthyroidism and ophthalmopathy. The source material, RNA transcripts, was used to amplify TCR beta CDR3 regions. The primer set for the first-round RT-PCR of the TCR CDR3 was HTBI. Using its own MiXCR run on the multiplex PCR reads, TCRdb lists one record per CDR3 protein. The table lists more than 45,000 distinct CDR3 sequences, roughly 52% of them singletons, with roughly an eighth in the top ten. Sequencing was done on a sample of blood. The receptors originated from a woman aged 25 to 39 with Graves' ophthalmopathy.

The chain combines TRBV12-5 with TRBJ1-1; no clear D. Germline V gives CDR1 LGHNT, CDR2 FRNRAP. CDR3 length: 14 residues. The germline V and J ends were trimmed by 9 bases and 4 bases, with 18 bases remaining between them. The CDR3 DNA sequence: TGTGCTAGAGATGGGCTGGGCCGCACCACTGAAGCTTTCTTT. It yields the protein CARDGLGRTTEAFF.

This clonotype appeared many times. The chain carries TRBV10-3 and TRBJ2-3, with a weak D call TRBD2 (6 bases). V lost 7 bases, J lost 3 bases, and 14 bases lay in between. Per germline, CDR1 ENHRY and CDR2 SYGVKD. The length of the CDR3 is 14 residues. The CDR3 DNA sequence: TGTGCCATCAAAGCGGGCACGGGTACAGATACGCAGTATTTT. Protein: CAIKAGTGTDTQYF.

This clonotype has at least ten counts. CDR3 DNA: TGTGCCAGCAATCTTGGAGGGACAGATACGCAGTATTTT. The encoded protein is CASNLGGTDTQYF. V gene TRBV2 combines with J gene TRBJ2-3, with D maybe TRBD2 (6 bases). The CDR3 totals 13 residues. V lost 7 bases, J lost 3 bases, and 11 bases lay in between. Germline lookup yields CDR1 SNHLY and CDR2 FYNNEI.

The sample holds one count of this clonotype. The rearrangement uses TRBV24-1 and TRBJ1-4, with D possibly matching TRBD1 (5 bases). CDR3 length equals 16 residues. Germline CDR1 reads KGHDR; CDR2 reads SFDVKD. V gave up 5 bases and J gave up 5 bases, with 17 bases separating them. CDR3 loop: CATSASSSKGNEKLFF. In DNA form, the CDR3 reads TGTGCCACCAGTGCCAGCTCATCAAAGGGGAATGAAAAACTGTTTTTT.

This clonotype was picked up many times. The chain links TRBV6-6 to TRBJ2-1, with D possibly called TRBD1 or TRBD2 (5 bases each). V lost 5 bases, J lost 10 bases, and 18 bases lay in between. Germline loops: CDR1 MNHNY, CDR2 SVGAGI (reference sequence). This CDR3 comprises 14 residues. CDR3 nucleotide sequence: TGTGCCAGCAGTAAACGGGACGTAAGGGACGAGCAGTTCTTC. Translation: CASSKRDVRDEQFF.

This clonotype was recorded at least ten times. The genes are TRBV11-2 and TRBJ1-2; no firm D call. The CDR3 loop spans 13 amino acids. Germline lookup yields CDR1 SGHAT and CDR2 FQNNGV. V lost 5 bases and J lost 4, with 11 bases in between. For the CDR3, the DNA is TGTGCCAGCAGCCCCCCCGGTCCCTATGGCTACACCTTC. Amino acid sequence: CASSPPGPYGYTF.

As for this clonotype: A single base separates this from a much larger clone, so it may be a read error. CDR3 region: CAGSLDTLNGNEQFF. The CDR3 nucleotides read TGTGCCGGCAGCTTAGATACCTTAAATGGGAATGAGCAGTTCTTC. This sequence joins TRBV11-3 and TRBJ2-1; D remains unclear. The CDR3 runs to 15 residues. CDR1 and CDR2 (germline): SGHNT, YENEEA.

This clonotype came up once. The junction departs from germline at one end; a sequencing error may be responsible. This chain connects TRBV9 to TRBJ2-3; 7 bases are shared with TRBD2. Looked up from germline, CDR1 is SGDLS and CDR2 is YYNGEE. The CDR3 runs 17 residues. DNA of the CDR3: TGTGCCAGCAGCATAGGTTGCGGGGGTCCCAAGACAGATTCGCAGTATTTT. This codes for CASSIGCGGPKTDSQYF.